The 32 T cell receptor beta chains presented below share a single source sample, sequenced in a study of OX40 agonist ivuxolimab in advanced cancers. Some clones are missing from TCRdb's copy, which holds only in-frame ones; the method was immunoSEQ multiplex PCR. The profile shows 50,000 to 65,000 clones, roughly four fifths of them singletons. The sample here was CD4+ or CD8+ T cells sorted from blood, taken in a trial of the OX40 agonist ivuxolimab. The receptors derive from an adult with an advanced solid tumor such as melanoma, head and neck, liver or kidney cancer.

The chain employs TRBV4-2 and TRBJ2-1, with TRBD2 matching 12 bases. Germline CDR1 and CDR2: LGHNA and YNFKEQ. V was clipped by 1 base and J by 0 bases; unmatched bases: 7. This CDR3 has 19 amino acids. The CDR3 loop reads CASSQVASGGVSSYNEQFF. The CDR3 DNA sequence: TGTGCCAGCAGCCAAGTGGCTAGCGGGGGGGTGAGCTCCTACAATGAGCAGTTCTTC.

The chain has TRBV20-1 and TRBJ2-5, with D hard to call. Trimming removed 4 bases from V and 3 bases from J, with 6 bases in between. CDR1 is DFQATT, CDR2 SNEGSKA, per germline (reference sequence). The CDR3 has 11 amino acids. The CDR3 sequence is CSAITKETQYF. The CDR3 coding sequence is TGCAGTGCTATCACAAAAGAGACCCAGTACTTC.

This clone was found once. The chain combines TRBV11-3 with TRBJ1-4; D not certain. Trimming took off 0 bases at V and 8 bases at J, with 7 bases between the two ends. The CDR3 loop spans 13 amino acids. The germline V gene has CDR1 SGHNT and CDR2 YENEEA. The DNA of the CDR3 is TGTGCCAGCAGCTTAGATTCCGAGGAAAAACTGTTTTTT. This encodes CASSLDSEEKLFF.

In its sample, this clone is medium-sized. The CDR3 DNA sequence: TGTGCCAGCAGCCAAGATCCCAGGGCTAACACCGGGGAGCTGTTTTTT. This gives the protein CASSQDPRANTGELFF. This chain connects TRBV4-2 to TRBJ2-2, with D tentatively TRBD1 (5 bases). The CDR3 sequence is 16 residues long. Germline V gene data show CDR1 as LGHNA and CDR2 as YNFKEQ. Trimming took 0 bases from V and 2 from J, leaving 10 bases between them.

This clone was counted a single time. V usage is TRBV5-1 and J usage is TRBJ2-2, with 11 bases fitting TRBD2. The germline CDR1 and CDR2 sequences are SGHRS and YFSETQ. The CDR3 runs to 18 residues. V lost 0 bases and J lost 0; bases outside the gene matches: 4. The CDR3 DNA reads TGCGCCAGCAGCTTGGAAATACTAGCGGGGGCGAACACCGGGGAGCTGTTTTTT. Amino acids: CASSLEILAGANTGELFF.

The chain combines TRBV5-1 with TRBJ2-5; D not resolved. CDR3 length equals 14 residues. Germline CDR1 SGHRS, CDR2 YFSETQ. Trimming took 3 bases from V and 5 from J, leaving 14 bases between them. The CDR3 DNA follows: TGCGCCAGCAGCTCGGGCCGCCGGTTGGAGACCCAGTACTTC. This encodes CASSSGRRLETQYF. The variable domain in full, with the rest retrieved from reference TRBV5-1 and TRBJ2-5, is KAGVTQTPRYLIKTRGQQVTLSCSPISGHRSVSWYQQTPGQGLQFLFEYFSETQRNKGNFPGRFSGRQFSNSRSEMNVSTLELGDSALYLCASSSGRRLETQYFGPGTRLLVL.

CDR3 sequence (DNA): TGTGCCAGCAGCCGTAGGGGTGGCGGTGAGCAGTTCTTC. It translates to CASSRRGGGEQFF. V and J are TRBV11-3 and TRBJ2-1; D possibly corresponds to TRBD1 (5 bases). V was trimmed by 5 bases and J by 9 bases, leaving 14 bases between them. The CDR3 runs 13 residues. Per germline, CDR1 SGHNT and CDR2 YENEEA.

J is TRBJ2-2 and V is TRBV19; D gene uncertain. The CDR3 is 15 amino acids. Trimming removed 4 bases at V and 7 bases at J, with 16 bases between. The germline V gene has CDR1 LNHDA and CDR2 SQIVND (reference sequence). CDR3 nucleotides: TGTGCCAGTAGTACTTCGGACCTCCTGGTCGGGGAGCTGTTTTTT. This translates into CASSTSDLLVGELFF.

The chain carries TRBV5-1 and TRBJ2-5; 9 bases agree with TRBD1. CDR3 size: 14 residues. Germline V gene lookup returns CDR1 SGHRS and CDR2 YFSETQ. The V segment lost 3 bases and the J segment 4 bases; nucleotides outside the gene matches: 4. The CDR3 nucleotides read TGCGCCAGCAGCTGGGGGGACAGGGTAGAGACCCAGTACTTC. This encodes CASSWGDRVETQYF.

The chain carries TRBV4-1 and TRBJ1-1; the D gene is possibly TRBD1 (6 bases). The ends were cut back, 0 bases at V and 1 base at J, with 18 bases in the middle. The V gene's germline CDR1 is MGHRA and CDR2 YSYEKL. There are 18 residues in the CDR3. DNA of the CDR3: TGCGCCAGCAGCCAAGATAGGCGACAGGCTGGGGCGAACACTGAAGCTTTCTTT. It specifies CASSQDRRQAGANTEAFF.

The CDR3: CASSLASSDRIETDEQFF. The CDR3 nucleotides read TGTGCCAGCAGCTTAGCGTCCTCCGACAGGATAGAGACCGATGAGCAGTTCTTC. V and J are TRBV7-6 and TRBJ2-1; D perhaps matches TRBD1 (6 bases). Germline V gene lookup returns CDR1 SGHVS and CDR2 FNYEAQ. This CDR3 is built from 18 residues. The V end lost 0 bases, the J end lost 8 bases, and 23 bases lay between the germline ends. Together with reference TRBV7-6 and TRBJ2-1, the CDR3 gives the full variable domain: GAGVSQSPRYKVTKRGQDVALRCDPISGHVSLYWYRQALGQGPEFLTYFNYEAQQDKSGLPNDRFSAERPEGSISTLTIQRTEQRDSAMYRCASSLASSDRIETDEQFFGPGTRLTVL.

This chain uses TRBV11-3 with TRBJ2-7; D call uncertain. V shed 4 bases and J shed 3 bases, with 4 bases lying between them. Germline CDR1 SGHNT, CDR2 YENEEA. The CDR3 sequence is 11 residues long. The DNA for the CDR3 is TGTGCCAGCAGCTCGTACTACGAGCAGTACTTC. It encodes CASSSYYEQYF.

This chain joins TRBV10-3 and TRBJ1-3, with D possibly matching TRBD1 (6 bases). CDR1 and CDR2 from the germline V gene are ENHRY and SYGVKD. The germline V and J ends were trimmed by 0 bases and 2 bases, with 17 bases remaining between them. The CDR3 spans 18 residues. For the CDR3, the DNA is TGTGCCATCAGTGAGTCGTCCCAGGGGAGGTCCCCTGGAAACACCATATATTTT. Protein: CAISESSQGRSPGNTIYF.

The J gene is TRBJ1-5, the V gene TRBV2, with a tentative D call TRBD1 (6 bases). The V gene's germline CDR1 is SNHLY and CDR2 FYNNEI. Between the trimmed V and J ends, which lost 6 bases and 4 bases, there was a span of 13 bases. The length of the CDR3 is 14 residues. CDR3: CASRDRLVNQPQHF. CDR3 in DNA: TGTGCCAGCAGAGACAGGCTGGTGAATCAGCCCCAGCATTTT.

The chain uses TRBV19 and TRBJ2-5, with D perhaps assigned TRBD1 or TRBD2 (5 bases each). The V end lost 6 bases, the J end lost 5 bases, and 22 bases lay between the germline ends. There are 16 residues in the CDR3. CDR1 and CDR2 from the germline V gene are LNHDA and SQIVND (reference sequence). As DNA, the CDR3 is TGTGCCAGTAGCCCAATTAGGGACGGGAATCTGGAGACCCAGTACTTC. This encodes CASSPIRDGNLETQYF.

The chain couples TRBV11-3 to TRBJ2-3; 12 bases fit TRBD2. Germline assignment: CDR1 SGHNT and CDR2 YENEEA. After removal of 1 base from V and 8 bases from J, the junction contained 4 bases not matched to a gene. The CDR3 runs 15 residues. The CDR3 loop reads CASSLALAGGRTQYF. The CDR3 DNA sequence: TGTGCCAGCAGCTTAGCCCTAGCGGGGGGGCGTACGCAGTATTTT.

The CDR3, as DNA: TGCGCCAGCAGCCACGTTATGAGCGGGGAAAGCACAGATACGCAGTATTTT. It yields the protein CASSHVMSGESTDTQYF. The V and J genes are TRBV4-1 and TRBJ2-3, with 7 bases lining up with TRBD2. The ends lost 3 bases at V and 0 bases at J; junction bases unmatched: 9. This CDR3 has 17 residues. Germline-derived CDR1 and CDR2 are MGHRA and YSYEKL.

This CDR3 reads CASSEQGGYSYEQYF. As DNA, the CDR3 is TGTGCCAGCAGTGAACAGGGGGGCTACTCCTACGAGCAGTACTTC. V usage is TRBV2 and J usage is TRBJ2-7; D perhaps matches TRBD1 (7 bases). The V gene's germline CDR1 is SNHLY and CDR2 FYNNEI. Trimming took off 2 bases at V and 0 bases at J, with 11 bases between the two ends. This CDR3 spans 15 amino acids.

The chain recombines TRBV6-4 with TRBJ1-1; D perhaps matches TRBD1 (5 bases). This CDR3 is built from 13 residues. V was clipped by 6 bases and J by 5 bases, with 13 bases between them. The germline CDR1 and CDR2 sequences are MRHNA and SNTAGT. CDR3 DNA sequence: TGTGCCAGCAGCAGGGAAATGGGGACTGAAGCTTTCTTT. Translation gives CASSREMGTEAFF.

The V and J genes are TRBV5-6 and TRBJ2-1; D might be TRBD2 (7 bases). Per the germline V gene, CDR1 is SGHDT and CDR2 is YYEEEE. V lost 0 bases and J lost 2, with 15 bases in between. This CDR3 contains 17 residues. The DNA of the CDR3 is TGTGCCAGCAGCTTGGGTGGTGGGGGGGCCACCTACAATGAGCAGTTCTTC. Amino acid sequence: CASSLGGGGATYNEQFF.

The V call is TRBV10-3, the J call TRBJ1-2; 7 nucleotides line up with TRBD1. V lost 6 bases to trimming and J lost 8 bases; unmatched junction nucleotides: 9. The CDR3 totals 13 residues. Per germline, CDR1 ENHRY and CDR2 SYGVKD. The CDR3 protein is CAIRGSQGEGYTF. Written as DNA, the CDR3 is TGTGCCATCAGGGGAAGCCAGGGGGAAGGCTACACCTTC.

The sample holds a few counts of this clone. CDR3 loop: CASRGQSNQPQHF. CDR3 DNA sequence: TGTGCCAGCAGAGGACAGAGCAATCAGCCCCAGCATTTT. The J gene is TRBJ1-5, the V gene TRBV2, with D possibly matching TRBD1 (6 bases). CDR1 and CDR2 (germline): SNHLY, FYNNEI. CDR3 length: 13 amino acids. V was cut by 6 bases and J by 1 base, with 7 bases left in between.

The chain has TRBV9 and TRBJ2-7; 7 bases fit TRBD1. Germline CDR1 and CDR2: SGDLS and YYNGEE. V trimming: 3 bases; J trimming: 3 bases; junction bases outside the gene matches: 6. The CDR3 is made up of 14 amino acids. This CDR3 is CASSAGTVDYEQYF. DNA for the CDR3: TGTGCCAGCAGCGCTGGGACAGTGGACTACGAGCAGTACTTC.

The rearrangement joins TRBV14 to TRBJ1-6; a weak D match, TRBD1 (6 bases). CDR3 length equals 16 residues. CDR1 is SGHDN and CDR2 is FVKESK in the germline V gene. V was clipped by 1 base and J by 7 bases, with 14 bases between them. CDR3 amino acids: CASSQVIAQGNSPLHF. CDR3 DNA: TGTGCCAGCAGCCAAGTAATAGCGCAGGGGAATTCACCCCTCCACTTT.

J is TRBJ1-1 and V is TRBV18, with D possibly being TRBD1 (5 bases). Germline lookup yields CDR1 KGHSH and CDR2 LQKENI. V lost 0 bases, J lost 1 base, and 9 bases lay in between. The CDR3 is 15 residues long. Here the CDR3 DNA reads TGTGCCAGCTCACCACCAGAGGGGAGGAACACTGAAGCTTTCTTT. It translates to CASSPPEGRNTEAFF.

Sample share makes this clone medium-sized. CDR3 sequence reads: CASSLAARGGMNTEAFF. In DNA, the CDR3 is TGCGCCAGCAGCTTGGCGGCCAGGGGAGGGATGAACACTGAAGCTTTCTTT. The rearrangement links TRBV5-1 to TRBJ1-1, with D possibly being TRBD1 (6 bases). The germline V gene encodes CDR1 SGHRS and CDR2 YFSETQ. Trimming stripped 0 bases from V and 0 bases from J, with 15 bases between. CDR3 length: 17 amino acids.

The gene calls are TRBV5-1 and TRBJ1-5; 7 positions match TRBD1. Germline V lookup: CDR1 SGHRS, CDR2 YFSETQ. The CDR3 totals 16 residues. V trimming: 4 bases; J trimming: 4 bases; junction bases outside the gene matches: 11. CDR3 protein: CASSPAGGGGNQPQHF. As DNA, the CDR3 is TGCGCCAGCAGCCCGGCAGGGGGGGGAGGTAATCAGCCCCAGCATTTT.

A few counts support this clone. The rearrangement links TRBV27 to TRBJ2-7; D possibly matches TRBD1 or TRBD2 (5 bases each). The CDR3 spans 14 residues. Germline V CDR1 and CDR2: MNHEY, SMNVEV (reference sequence). V lost 4 bases and J 8 bases, leaving 18 bases between the germline ends. The CDR3 DNA sequence: TGTGCCAGCAGTTGGGGCCGGGATTCTCTCAAGCAGTACTTC. It codes for CASSWGRDSLKQYF.

The chain employs TRBV30 and TRBJ1-6; 7 bases fit TRBD1. Per the germline V gene, CDR1 is GTSNPN and CDR2 is SVGIG (reference sequence). V gave up 4 bases and J gave up 9 bases; unmatched junction bases: 9. The length of the CDR3 is 14 residues. This chain's CDR3 is CAWNGPGGGSPLHF. The CDR3 nucleotides read TGTGCCTGGAATGGGCCAGGGGGTGGTTCACCCCTCCACTTT.

The chain uses TRBV19 and TRBJ2-3; the match to TRBD2 covers 9 bases. The CDR3 runs 14 residues. Per germline, CDR1 LNHDA and CDR2 SQIVND (reference sequence). Unmatched junction bases numbered 4, after V lost 4 bases and J lost 5 bases. The CDR3 bases are TGTGCCAGTAGTAGTAGCGGGGGCGGAGATACGCAGTATTTT. It translates to CASSSSGGGDTQYF.

This chain links TRBV7-6 with TRBJ1-4; 8 nucleotides agree with TRBD1. CDR3 length: 18 residues. Germline CDR1 reads SGHVS; CDR2 reads FNYEAQ. V lost 5 bases, J lost 4 bases, and 15 bases stayed unmatched. CDR3 in amino acids: CASSRARLDRGYNEKLFF. CDR3 sequence (DNA): TGTGCCAGCAGCCGTGCTAGGTTAGACAGGGGATATAATGAAAAACTGTTTTTT.

The gene calls are TRBV6-5 and TRBJ2-7; maybe TRBD2 (5 bases). Germline V gene sequence: CDR1 MNHEY, CDR2 SVGAGI. There are 12 residues in the CDR3. V lost 6 bases and J lost 3, with 9 bases in between. CDR3 in amino acids: CASSRSGYEQYF. CDR3 DNA: TGTGCCAGCAGCCGCAGCGGCTACGAGCAGTACTTC.